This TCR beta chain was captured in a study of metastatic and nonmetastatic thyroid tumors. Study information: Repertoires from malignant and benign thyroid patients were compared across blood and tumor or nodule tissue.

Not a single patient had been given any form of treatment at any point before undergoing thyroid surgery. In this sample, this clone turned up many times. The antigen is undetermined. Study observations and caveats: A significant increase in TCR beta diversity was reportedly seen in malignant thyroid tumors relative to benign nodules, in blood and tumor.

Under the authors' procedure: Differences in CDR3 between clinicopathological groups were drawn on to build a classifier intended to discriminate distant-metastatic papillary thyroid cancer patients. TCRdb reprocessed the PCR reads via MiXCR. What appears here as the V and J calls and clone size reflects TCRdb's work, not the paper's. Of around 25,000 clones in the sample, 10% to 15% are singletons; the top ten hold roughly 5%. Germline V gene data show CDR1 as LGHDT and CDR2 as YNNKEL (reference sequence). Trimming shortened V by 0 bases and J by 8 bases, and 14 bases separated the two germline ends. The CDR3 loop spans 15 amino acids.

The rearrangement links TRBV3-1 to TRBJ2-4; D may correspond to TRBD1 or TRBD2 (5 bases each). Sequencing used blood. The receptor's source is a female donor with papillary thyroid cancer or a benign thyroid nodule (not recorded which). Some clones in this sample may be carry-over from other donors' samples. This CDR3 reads CASSQDKRWGYIQYF. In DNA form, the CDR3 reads TGTGCCAGCAGCCAAGATAAGCGTTGGGGGTACATTCAGTACTTC.